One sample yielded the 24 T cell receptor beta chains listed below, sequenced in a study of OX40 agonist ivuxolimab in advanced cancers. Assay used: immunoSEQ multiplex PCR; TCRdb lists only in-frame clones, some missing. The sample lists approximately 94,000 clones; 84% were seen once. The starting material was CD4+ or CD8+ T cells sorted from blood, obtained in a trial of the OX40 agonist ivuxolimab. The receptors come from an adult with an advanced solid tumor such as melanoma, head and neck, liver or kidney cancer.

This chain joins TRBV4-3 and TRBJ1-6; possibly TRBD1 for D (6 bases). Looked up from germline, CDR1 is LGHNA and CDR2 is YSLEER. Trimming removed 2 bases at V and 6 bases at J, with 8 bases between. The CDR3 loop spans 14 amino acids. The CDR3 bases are TGCGCCAGCAGCCAATGGGACATTAATTCACCCCTCCACTTT. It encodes CASSQWDINSPLHF.

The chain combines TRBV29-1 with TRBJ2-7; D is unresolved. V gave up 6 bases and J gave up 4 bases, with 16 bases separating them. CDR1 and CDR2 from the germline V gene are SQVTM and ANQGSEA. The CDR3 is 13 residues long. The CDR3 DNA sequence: TGCAGCGTAATCGTCCGTTCCTCTTACGAGCAGTACTTC. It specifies CSVIVRSSYEQYF.

CDR3 protein: CASSQGTNEQFF. As DNA, the CDR3 is TGTGCCAGCAGCCAGGGAACCAATGAGCAGTTCTTC. The V and J genes are TRBV11-1 and TRBJ2-1, with D possibly being TRBD1 (5 bases). Trimming cost V 5 bases and J 6 bases, with 8 bases left between them. Germline V lookup: CDR1 SGHAT, CDR2 FQDESV (reference sequence). This CDR3 spans 12 amino acids.

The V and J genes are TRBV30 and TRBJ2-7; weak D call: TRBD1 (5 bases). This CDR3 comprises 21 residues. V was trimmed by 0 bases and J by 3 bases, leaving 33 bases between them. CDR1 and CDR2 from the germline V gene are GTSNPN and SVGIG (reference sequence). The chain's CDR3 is CAWSVRLSPNPGSVGSYEQYV. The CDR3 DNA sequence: TGTGCCTGGAGTGTCCGACTGTCACCCAACCCAGGGTCCGTGGGAAGCTACGAGCAGTACGTC.

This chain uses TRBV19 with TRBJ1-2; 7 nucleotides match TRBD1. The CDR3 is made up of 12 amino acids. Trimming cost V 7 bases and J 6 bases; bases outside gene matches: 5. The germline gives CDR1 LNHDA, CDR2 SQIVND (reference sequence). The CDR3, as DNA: TGTGCCAGTATTACGACAGGGAATGGCTACACCTTC. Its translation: CASITTGNGYTF.

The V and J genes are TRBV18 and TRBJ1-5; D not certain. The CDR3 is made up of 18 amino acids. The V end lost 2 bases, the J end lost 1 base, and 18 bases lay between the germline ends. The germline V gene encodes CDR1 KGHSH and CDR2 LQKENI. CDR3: CASSPSFLGLRSNQPQHF. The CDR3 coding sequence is TGTGCCAGCTCACCATCTTTTTTAGGACTCAGGAGCAATCAGCCCCAGCATTTT.

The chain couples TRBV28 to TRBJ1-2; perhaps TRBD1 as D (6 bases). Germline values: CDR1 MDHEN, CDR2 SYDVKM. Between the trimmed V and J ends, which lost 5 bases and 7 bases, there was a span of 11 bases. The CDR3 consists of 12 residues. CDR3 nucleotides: TGTGCCAGCAGTAACCAGGGGTTTGGCTACACCTTC. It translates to CASSNQGFGYTF.

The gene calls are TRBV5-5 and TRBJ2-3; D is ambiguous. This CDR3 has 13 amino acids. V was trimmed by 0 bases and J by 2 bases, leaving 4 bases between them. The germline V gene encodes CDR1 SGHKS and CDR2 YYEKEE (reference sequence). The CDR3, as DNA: TGTGCCAGCAGCTTGGAACCCACAGATACGCAGTATTTT. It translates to CASSLEPTDTQYF.

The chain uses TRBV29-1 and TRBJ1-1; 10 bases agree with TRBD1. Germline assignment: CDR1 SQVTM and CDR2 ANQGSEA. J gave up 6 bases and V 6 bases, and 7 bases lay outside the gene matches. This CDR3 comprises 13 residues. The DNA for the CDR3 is TGCAGCGTCGCCCGGGACAGGGGAGCTGAAGCTTTCTTT. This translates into CSVARDRGAEAFF.

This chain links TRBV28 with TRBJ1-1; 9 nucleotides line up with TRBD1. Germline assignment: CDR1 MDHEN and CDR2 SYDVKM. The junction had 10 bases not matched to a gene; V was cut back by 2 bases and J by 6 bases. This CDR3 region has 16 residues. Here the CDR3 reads CASSLEFFGQGPEAFF. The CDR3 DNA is TGTGCCAGCAGTTTAGAGTTTTTTGGACAGGGGCCTGAAGCTTTCTTT.

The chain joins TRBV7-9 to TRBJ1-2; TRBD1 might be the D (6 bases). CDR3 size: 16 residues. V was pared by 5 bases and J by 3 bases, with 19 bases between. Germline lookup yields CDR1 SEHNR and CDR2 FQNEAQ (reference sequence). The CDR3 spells CASSKSGQFRDYGYTF. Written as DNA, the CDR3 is TGTGCCAGCAGCAAGTCCGGACAGTTTCGTGACTATGGCTACACCTTC.

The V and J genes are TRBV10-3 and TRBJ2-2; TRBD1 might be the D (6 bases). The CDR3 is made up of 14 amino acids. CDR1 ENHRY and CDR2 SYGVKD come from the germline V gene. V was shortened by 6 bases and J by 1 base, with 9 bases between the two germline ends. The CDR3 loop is CAIRWGLNTGELFF. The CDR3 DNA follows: TGTGCCATCAGGTGGGGGCTGAACACCGGGGAGCTGTTTTTT.

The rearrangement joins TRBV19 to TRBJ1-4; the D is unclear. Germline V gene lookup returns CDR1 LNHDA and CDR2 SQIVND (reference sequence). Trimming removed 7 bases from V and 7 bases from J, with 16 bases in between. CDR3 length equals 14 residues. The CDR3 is CASTYSSYGEKLFF. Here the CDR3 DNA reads TGTGCCAGTACTTATTCGTCGTACGGTGAAAAACTGTTTTTT.

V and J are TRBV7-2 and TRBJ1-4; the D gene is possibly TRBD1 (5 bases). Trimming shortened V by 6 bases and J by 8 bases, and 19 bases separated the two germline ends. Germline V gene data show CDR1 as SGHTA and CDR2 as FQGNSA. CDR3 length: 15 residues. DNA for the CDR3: TGTGCCAGCAGGCTCACAACCTCCTCAGGGGAAAAACTGTTTTTT. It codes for CASRLTTSSGEKLFF.

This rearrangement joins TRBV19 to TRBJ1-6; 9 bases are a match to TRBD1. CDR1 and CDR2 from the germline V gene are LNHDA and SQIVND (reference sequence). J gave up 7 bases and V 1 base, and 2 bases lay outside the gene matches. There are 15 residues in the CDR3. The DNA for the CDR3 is TGTGCCAGTAGTATAGTGGGACAGGGAAATTCACCCCTCCACTTT. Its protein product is CASSIVGQGNSPLHF. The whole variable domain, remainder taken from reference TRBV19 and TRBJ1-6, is DGGITQSPKYLFRKEGQNVTLSCEQNLNHDAMYWYRQDPGQGLRLIYYSQIVNDFQKGDIAEGYSVSREKKESFPLTVTSAQKNPTAFYLCASSIVGQGNSPLHFGNGTRLTVT.

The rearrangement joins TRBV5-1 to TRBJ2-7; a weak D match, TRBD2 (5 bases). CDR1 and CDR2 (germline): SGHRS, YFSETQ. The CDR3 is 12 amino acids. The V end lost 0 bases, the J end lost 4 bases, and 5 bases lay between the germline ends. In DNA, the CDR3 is TGCGCCAGCAGCTTGGGCGGGTACGAGCAGTACTTC. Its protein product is CASSLGGYEQYF.

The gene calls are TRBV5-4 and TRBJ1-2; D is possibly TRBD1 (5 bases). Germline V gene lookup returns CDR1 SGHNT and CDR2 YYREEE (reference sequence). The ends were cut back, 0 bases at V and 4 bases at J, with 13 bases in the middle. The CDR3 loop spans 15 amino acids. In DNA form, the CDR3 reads TGTGCCAGCAGCTTGGGGGGGACCGAGGCCTATGGCTACACCTTC. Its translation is CASSLGGTEAYGYTF.

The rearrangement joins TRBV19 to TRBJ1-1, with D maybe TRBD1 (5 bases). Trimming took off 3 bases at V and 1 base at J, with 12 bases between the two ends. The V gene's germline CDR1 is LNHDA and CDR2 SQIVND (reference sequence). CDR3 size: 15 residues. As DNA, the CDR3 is TGTGCCAGTAGTATCCAGGGTATCGGGAACACTGAAGCTTTCTTT. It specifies CASSIQGIGNTEAFF.

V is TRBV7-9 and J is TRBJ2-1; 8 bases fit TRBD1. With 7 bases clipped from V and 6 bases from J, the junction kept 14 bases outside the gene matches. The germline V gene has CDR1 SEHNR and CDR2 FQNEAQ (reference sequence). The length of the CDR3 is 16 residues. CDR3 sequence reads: CASIPPGQESVNEQFF. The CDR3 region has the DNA TGTGCCAGCATCCCCCCGGGACAGGAATCAGTCAATGAGCAGTTCTTC.

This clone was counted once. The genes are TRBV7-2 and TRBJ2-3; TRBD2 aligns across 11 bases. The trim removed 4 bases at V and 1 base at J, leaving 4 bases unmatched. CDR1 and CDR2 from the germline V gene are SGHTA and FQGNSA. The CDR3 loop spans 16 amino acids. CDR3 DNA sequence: TGTGCCAGCAGCTATAGCGGGGGGGCTGGCACAGATACGCAGTATTTT. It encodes CASSYSGGAGTDTQYF.

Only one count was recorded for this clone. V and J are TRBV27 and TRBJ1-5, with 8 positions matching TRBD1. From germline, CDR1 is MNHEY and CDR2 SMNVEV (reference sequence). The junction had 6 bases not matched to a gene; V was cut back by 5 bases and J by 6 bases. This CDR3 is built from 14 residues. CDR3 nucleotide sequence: TGTGCCAGCAGTAACGACAGGGGTAGTCAGCCCCAGCATTTT. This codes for CASSNDRGSQPQHF.

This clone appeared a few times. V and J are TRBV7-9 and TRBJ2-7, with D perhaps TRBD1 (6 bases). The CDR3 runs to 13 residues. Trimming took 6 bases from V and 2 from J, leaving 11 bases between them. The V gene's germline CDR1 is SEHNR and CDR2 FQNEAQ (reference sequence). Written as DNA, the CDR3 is TGTGCCAGCAGACCGGACAGAACCTACGAGCAGTACTTC. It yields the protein CASRPDRTYEQYF.

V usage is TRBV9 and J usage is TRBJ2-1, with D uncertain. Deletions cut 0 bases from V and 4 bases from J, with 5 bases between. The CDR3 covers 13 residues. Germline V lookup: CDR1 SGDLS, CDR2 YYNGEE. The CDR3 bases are TGTGCCAGCAGCGTAGGAGAGTACAATGAGCAGTTCTTC. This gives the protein CASSVGEYNEQFF. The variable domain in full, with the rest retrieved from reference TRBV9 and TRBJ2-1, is DSGVTQTPKHLITATGQRVTLRCSPRSGDLSVYWYQQSLDQGLQFLIQYYNGEERAKGNILERFSAQQFPDLHSELNLSSLELGDSALYFCASSVGEYNEQFFGPGTRLTVL.

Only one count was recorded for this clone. CDR3 protein: CASNSQGYEKLFF. The CDR3 nucleotides read TGTGCCAGTAACTCACAGGGATACGAAAAACTGTTTTTT. The chain couples TRBV19 to TRBJ1-4, with D possibly matching TRBD1 (6 bases). Germline CDR1 reads LNHDA; CDR2 reads SQIVND (reference sequence). The CDR3 loop spans 13 amino acids. V was clipped by 7 bases and J by 8 bases, with 14 bases between them.